This entry describes one T cell receptor (beta chain). What this receptor recognizes is not known. Within one base of it there is no much larger clone, and no base qualities were kept. The sample's time point, from its label and the paper: pre-sensitization, week 0. The treatment or condition label for this specimen denotes: therapeutic diphenylcyclopropenone sensitization with weekly scalp DPC. Total RNA was isolated from unfractionated whole blood collected in Tempus Blood RNA tubes. At each patch-test visit, blood was drawn before the patch test was applied. To be eligible, patients had to be aged 18 to 70, diagnosed with alopecia and judged suitable for DPC therapy, while pregnant patients were excluded. CDR1 is given as KGHSH and CDR2 as LQKENI, both from the germline V gene. The CDR3 goes from the cysteine to the phenylalanine over 14 residues. This entry keeps only the CDR3 DNA: 42 bases, framed from base 1. Trimming costs V 3 bases and J 0 bases, and their ends lie 8 bases apart.

The sample comes from a study of human T cells and chemical hapten exposure (dated by TCRdb to the early 2020s). About the study as a whole: For sensitization, 2% DPC in acetone was applied to a roughly 2 cm by roughly 2 cm area of upper inner arm skin. Throughout the roughly 24-week study period, patients were also given weekly therapeutic DPC doses on the scalp. Patch tests used Finn chambers with 0.01% DPC on the upper back, scored after 6 days by International Contact Dermatitis Research Group standards. Alopecia areata with under or over 50% scalp involvement, alopecia totalis and alopecia universalis were represented in the patient cohort, which was mostly female. Libraries were pooled for sequencing, and per-sample TCR yields varied mainly because of small differences in library volumes within the pool. Peripheral blood TCR repertoire changes were tracked in vivo in alopecia patients during primary and secondary sensitization to the hapten diphenylcyclopropenone (DPC). Blood was sampled from patients pre-sensitization (week 0) and at 2, 6 and about 24 weeks after DPC sensitization. Twenty-nine alopecia patients provided blood for TCR sequencing at one to four time points (pre-sensitization, 2, 6 and 24 weeks). From each blood RNA sample, both TCR alpha and TCR beta chains were sequenced. The paper as a whole reports these results and caveats: Patch test score was positively correlated with the number of PT1 expanded TCRs, with significance at thresholds 8, 16 and 32 but not at 4. Repeated subsampling changed both the strength of the expansion versus patch-test correlation and the threshold at which the correlation became significant. Because all patients had alopecia, a presumed autoimmune disease, the immune response of the patients might differ from that of healthy individuals. Compared with pre-sensitization or healthy control sets, expanded TCRs formed significantly more large CDR3 similarity clusters, which is consistent with antigen-driven responses. The number of TCRs above 1 in 1000 frequency did not change with DPC sensitization; there was no evidence of global repertoire structure alterations.

The method was RACE. The listed sequencing device is NextSeq 500. Library preparation attached unique molecular identifiers to individual cDNA molecules for quantitative, reproducible TCR counting. Under the source paper's analysis protocol: Samples had a median of roughly 87,000 TCRs, with a range from 23,224 to 690,600. V, J and CDR3 annotation of the TCR reads was carried out using the Decombinator software suite. To make PS versus PT1 abundance plots, every sample was subsampled to the same number of TCRs (28,000). TCRs were defined as expanded if absent before sensitization and observed at least eight times at the 2-week time point. TCRdb trimmed public reads at Q25 via fastp, called clones via MiXCR and kept in-frame beta chains. Duplicate CDR3 protein sequences are folded into a single record with the most common DNA and genes. For this entry, the V and J calls and clone size follow TCRdb and not the study's own pipeline. Across this sample there are some 49,000 distinct CDR3 sequences, with approximately 10% seen only once. Clones ranked in the top ten supply 8.5% to 10% of the sample.

The receptor's source is a woman aged 25 to 39 with alopecia areata. Some clones in this sample may be carry-over from other donors' samples. The specimen comprised whole blood, sampled in connection with sensitization to the hapten diphenylcyclopropenone (DPC). Rearrangement joined TRBV18 to TRBJ1-1, with no confidently assigned D gene. The encoded CDR3 is CASSPRILNTEAFF. The nucleotides are TGTGCCAGCTCACCCCGGATTCTGAACACTGAAGCTTTCTTT. The reference TRBV18 and TRBJ1-1 proteins fill in what lies around the CDR3, so the full variable domain reads NAGVMQNPRHLVRRRGQEARLRCSPMKGHSHVYWYRQLPEEGLKFMVYLQKENIIDESGMPKERFSAEFPKEGPSILRIQQVVRGDSAAYFCASSPRILNTEAFFGQGTRLTVV.